The clone carrying this T cell receptor beta chain turned up a few times. The data belong to a study of T-cell memory formation after mild COVID-19. This CDR3 has 14 amino acids. The V segment lost 7 bases and the J segment 7 bases; nucleotides outside the gene matches: 7. MiXCR, run by TCRdb on the 5' RACE reads, gives a single entry per CDR3 protein. The data hold around 420,000 distinct CDR3 sequences, with about 24% observed a single time. V and J are TRBV12-3 or TRBV12-4 and TRBJ2-1, with 10 bases identical to TRBD2. This receptor was obtained from an adult woman who had mild COVID-19 (a few samples of this study predate the infection). Cell type and time point are not known. The sequenced sample was PBMCs or a T cell subset sorted from them (not recorded which). The CDR3 protein is CASTLGTSVNEQFF. In DNA form, the CDR3 reads TGTGCCAGCACCCTCGGGACTAGCGTAAATGAGCAGTTCTTC.